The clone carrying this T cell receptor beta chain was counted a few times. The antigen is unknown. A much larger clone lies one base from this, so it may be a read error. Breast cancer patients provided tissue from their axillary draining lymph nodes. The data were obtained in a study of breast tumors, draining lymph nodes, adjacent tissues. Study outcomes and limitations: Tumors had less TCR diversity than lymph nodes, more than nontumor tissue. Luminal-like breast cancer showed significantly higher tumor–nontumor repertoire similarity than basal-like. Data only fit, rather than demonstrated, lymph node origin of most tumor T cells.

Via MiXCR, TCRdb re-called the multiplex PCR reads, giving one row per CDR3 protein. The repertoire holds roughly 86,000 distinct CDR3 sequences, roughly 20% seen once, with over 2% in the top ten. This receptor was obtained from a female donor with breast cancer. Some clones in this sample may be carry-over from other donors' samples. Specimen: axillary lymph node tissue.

The CDR3 coding sequence is TGTGCCAGCAGCTTAGGGGGCTCGGGTGTTGGGTTCACAGATGCGCAGTATTTT. Its translation is CASSLGGSGVGFTDAQYF. The chain employs TRBV7-2 and TRBJ2-3, with D perhaps matching TRBD1 (5 bases). This CDR3 has 18 residues. In germline, CDR1 is SGHTA, CDR2 FQGNSA.